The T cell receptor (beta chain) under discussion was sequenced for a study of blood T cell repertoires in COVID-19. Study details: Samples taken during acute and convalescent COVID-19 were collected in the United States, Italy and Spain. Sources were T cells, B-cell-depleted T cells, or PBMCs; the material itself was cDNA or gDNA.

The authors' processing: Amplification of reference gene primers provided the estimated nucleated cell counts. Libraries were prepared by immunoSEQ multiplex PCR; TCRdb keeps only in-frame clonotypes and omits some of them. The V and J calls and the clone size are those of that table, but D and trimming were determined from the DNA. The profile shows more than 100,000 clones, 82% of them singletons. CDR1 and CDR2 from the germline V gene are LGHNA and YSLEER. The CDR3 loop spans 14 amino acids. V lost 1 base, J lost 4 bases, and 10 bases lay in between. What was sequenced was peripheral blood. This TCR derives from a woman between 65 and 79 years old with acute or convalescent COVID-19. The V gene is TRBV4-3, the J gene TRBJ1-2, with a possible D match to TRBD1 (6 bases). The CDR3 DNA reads TGCGCCAGCAGCCAAGGGACAGTGACCTATGGCTACACCTTC. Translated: CASSQGTVTYGYTF.